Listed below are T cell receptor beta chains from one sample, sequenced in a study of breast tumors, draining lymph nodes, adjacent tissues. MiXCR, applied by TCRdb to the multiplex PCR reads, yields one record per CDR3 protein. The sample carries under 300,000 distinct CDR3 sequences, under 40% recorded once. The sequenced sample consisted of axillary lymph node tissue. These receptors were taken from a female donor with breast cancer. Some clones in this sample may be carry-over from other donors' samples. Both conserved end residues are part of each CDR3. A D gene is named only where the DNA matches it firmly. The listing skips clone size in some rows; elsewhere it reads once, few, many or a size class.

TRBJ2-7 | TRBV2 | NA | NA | CASSEAVSSLAPQGGDEQYF | TGTGCCAGCAGTGAAGCCGTCAGCAGCTTGGCACCACAGGGTGGTGACGAGCAGTACTTC
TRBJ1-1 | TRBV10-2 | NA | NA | CASFPGGTEAFF | TGCGCCAGCTTTCCCGGGGGGACTGAAGCTTTCTTT
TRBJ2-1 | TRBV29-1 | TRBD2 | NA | CSVEQTSGRIDEQFF | TGCAGCGTTGAGCAGACTAGCGGGAGGATTGATGAGCAGTTCTTC
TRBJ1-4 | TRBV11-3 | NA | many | CASSLDLGEKLFF | TGTGCCAGCAGCTTAGATTTGGGTGAAAAACTGTTTTTT
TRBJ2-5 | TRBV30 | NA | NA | CAWFKDQETQYF | TGTGCCTGGTTTAAAGACCAAGAGACCCAGTACTTC
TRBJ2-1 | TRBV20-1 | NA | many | CSARPRGPGTPRFF | TGCAGTGCTAGACCCCGCGGTCCCGGGACCCCTCGGTTCTTC
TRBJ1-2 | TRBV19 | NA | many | CASSIDQAAGYTF | TGTGCCAGTAGTATAGATCAGGCAGCTGGCTACACCTTC
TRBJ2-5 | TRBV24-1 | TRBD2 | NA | CATSGKPGLGGGETQYF | TGTGCCACCAGTGGGAAACCGGGACTAGGGGGGGGGGAGACCCAGTACTTC
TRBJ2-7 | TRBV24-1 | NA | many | CATSDSHREEQYF | TGTGCCACCAGTGACTCCCACAGGGAGGAGCAGTACTTC
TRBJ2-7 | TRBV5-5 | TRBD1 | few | CASSLMDRGQYEQYF | TGTGCCAGCAGCTTGATGGACAGGGGGCAATACGAGCAGTACTTC
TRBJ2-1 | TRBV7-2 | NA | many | CASRSVGQGLDEQFF | TGTGCCAGCAGGTCCGTCGGTCAGGGTTTGGATGAGCAGTTCTTC
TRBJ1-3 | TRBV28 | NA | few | CASSLMRSGNTIYF | TGTGCCAGCAGTTTAATGCGCTCTGGAAACACCATATATTTT
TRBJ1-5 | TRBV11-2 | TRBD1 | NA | CASSLVAGGSRPQHF | TGTGCCAGCAGCTTAGTGGCAGGGGGCTCTCGGCCCCAGCATTTT
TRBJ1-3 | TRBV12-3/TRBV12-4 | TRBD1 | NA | CASSLGQGAGNTIYF | TGTGCCAGCAGTTTAGGACAGGGGGCTGGAAACACCATATATTTT
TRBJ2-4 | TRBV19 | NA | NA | CASMGGRVGKNIQYF | TGTGCCAGCATGGGGGGGCGGGTGGGCAAAAACATTCAGTACTTC
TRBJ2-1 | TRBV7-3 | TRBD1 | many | CASSLVQGAGNEQFF | TGTGCCAGCAGCTTAGTCCAGGGGGCGGGCAATGAGCAGTTCTTC
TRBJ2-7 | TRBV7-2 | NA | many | CASSLEAREHEQYF | TGTGCCAGCAGCTTAGAGGCCAGGGAACACGAGCAGTACTTC
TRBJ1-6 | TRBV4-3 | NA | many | CASSQVRGSSYNSPLHF | TGCGCCAGCAGCCAAGTTAGGGGCAGCTCCTATAATTCACCCCTCCACTTT
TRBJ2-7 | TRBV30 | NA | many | CAWSFGGIPYEQYF | TGTGCCTGGAGTTTTGGCGGAATTCCCTACGAGCAGTACTTC
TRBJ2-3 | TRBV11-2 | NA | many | CASSPTDLTDTQYF | TGTGCCAGCAGCCCAACGGACCTCACAGATACGCAGTATTTT
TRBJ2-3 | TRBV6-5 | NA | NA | CASRPRSGIDADTQYF | TGTGCCAGCAGACCCCGTAGCGGCATTGACGCAGATACGCAGTATTTT
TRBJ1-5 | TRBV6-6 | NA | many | CASIPDSSNQPQHF | TGTGCCAGCATCCCGGACAGTAGCAATCAGCCCCAGCATTTT
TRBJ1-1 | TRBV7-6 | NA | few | CASSLEGGHTEAFF | TGTGCCAGCAGCTTAGAGGGGGGGCACACTGAAGCTTTCTTT
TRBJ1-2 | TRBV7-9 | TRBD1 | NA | CASSTMDRVRSFGYTF | TGTGCCAGCAGCACCATGGACAGGGTGAGGAGCTTCGGCTACACCTTC
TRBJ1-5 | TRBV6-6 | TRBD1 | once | CASSSQGATYEHF | TGTGCCAGCAGTTCCCAGGGGGCCACCTACGAGCATTTT
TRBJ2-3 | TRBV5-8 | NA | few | CASSLLGQGRGFTDTQYF | TGTGCCAGCAGCTTGCTCGGGCAGGGAAGGGGTTTCACAGATACGCAGTATTTT
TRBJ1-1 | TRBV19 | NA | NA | CASRSQGRAGTEAFF | TGTGCCAGTAGGAGTCAGGGAAGAGCAGGCACTGAAGCTTTCTTT
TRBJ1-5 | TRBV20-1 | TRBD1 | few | CSARDRQGLANQPQHF | TGCAGTGCTAGAGACCGACAGGGGCTGGCCAATCAGCCCCAGCATTTT
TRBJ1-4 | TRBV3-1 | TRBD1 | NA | CASSLYGTVNEKLFF | TGTGCCAGCAGCTTATATGGGACAGTGAATGAAAAACTGTTTTTT
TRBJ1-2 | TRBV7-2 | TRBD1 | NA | CASSPGQGVANGYPF | TGTGCCAGCAGCCCGGGACAGGGGGTTGCGAATGGCTACCCCTTC
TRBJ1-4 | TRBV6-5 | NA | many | CASRAYRPWGTTNEKLFF | TGTGCCAGCAGAGCCTACCGTCCATGGGGAACAACTAATGAAAAACTGTTTTTT
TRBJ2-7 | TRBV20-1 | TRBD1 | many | CSASTGAILYEQYF | TGCAGTGCTAGTACAGGGGCAATTCTTTACGAGCAGTACTTC
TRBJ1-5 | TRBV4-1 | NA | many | CASSQFAGQIGLYSNQPQHF | TGCGCCAGCAGCCAATTCGCTGGACAGATCGGGCTATATAGCAATCAGCCCCAGCATTTT
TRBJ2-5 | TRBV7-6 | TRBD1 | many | CASGQGEGGQETQYF | TGTGCCAGCGGACAGGGAGAAGGGGGGCAAGAGACCCAGTACTTC
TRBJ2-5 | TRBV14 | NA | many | CASTYHTVETQYF | TGTGCCAGCACCTACCACACCGTGGAGACCCAGTACTTC
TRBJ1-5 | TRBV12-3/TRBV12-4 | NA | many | CASSLLDNQPQHF | TGTGCCAGCAGTTTACTTGACAATCAGCCCCAGCATTTT
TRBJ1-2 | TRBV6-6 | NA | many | CASSHPPTGTGYGYTF | TGTGCCAGCAGTCACCCCCCCACCGGGACCGGCTATGGCTACACCTTC
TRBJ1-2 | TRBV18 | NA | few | CASSPKTGIGYGYTF | TGTGCCAGCTCACCAAAGACGGGAATAGGCTATGGCTACACCTTC
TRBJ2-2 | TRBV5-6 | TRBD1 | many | CASLRDRGGTGELFF | TGTGCCAGCCTGCGGGACAGGGGCGGGACCGGGGAGCTGTTTTTT
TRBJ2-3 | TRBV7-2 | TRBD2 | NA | CASSLGTSARITDTQYF | TGTGCCAGCAGCTTGGGGACTAGCGCGAGGATCACAGATACGCAGTATTTT
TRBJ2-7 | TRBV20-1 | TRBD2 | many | CSARSGTSGIMSSYEQYF | TGCAGTGCTAGATCCGGGACTAGCGGCATTATGAGCTCCTACGAGCAGTACTTC
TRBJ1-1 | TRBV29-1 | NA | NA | CSVVRDSNTEAFF | TGCAGCGTTGTAAGGGACTCGAACACTGAAGCTTTCTTT
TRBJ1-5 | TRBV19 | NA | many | CASSMVPRTNQPQHF | TGTGCCAGTAGTATGGTCCCCAGGACGAATCAGCCCCAGCATTTT
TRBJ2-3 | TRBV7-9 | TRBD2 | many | CASSLQREWGDTQYF | TGTGCCAGCAGCTTACAGCGGGAGTGGGGAGATACGCAGTATTTT
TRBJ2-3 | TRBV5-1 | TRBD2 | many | CASSLVLAGGNPPGTDTQYF | TGCGCCAGCAGCTTGGTATTAGCGGGGGGAAACCCTCCCGGCACAGATACGCAGTATTTT
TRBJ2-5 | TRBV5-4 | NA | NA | CASSPGLPIGETQYF | TGTGCCAGCAGCCCCGGACTCCCGATCGGGGAGACCCAGTACTTC
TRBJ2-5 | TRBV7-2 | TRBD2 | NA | CASSLGRRRGAQYF | TGTGCCAGCAGCTTAGGCAGGCGGCGGGGGGCCCAGTACTTC
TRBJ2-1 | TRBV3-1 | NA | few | CASSQKLVGEQFF | TGTGCCAGCAGCCAGAAACTAGTTGGCGAGCAGTTCTTC
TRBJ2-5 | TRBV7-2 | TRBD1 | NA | CASRATGTGGLETQYF | TGTGCCAGCAGGGCAACCGGGACAGGGGGCTTGGAGACCCAGTACTTC
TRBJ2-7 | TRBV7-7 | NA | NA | CASSLVGRAASEQYF | TGTGCTAGCAGCTTAGTGGGCAGGGCGGCGAGCGAGCAGTACTTC
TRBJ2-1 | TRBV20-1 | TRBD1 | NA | CSARDGTGNNNEQFF | TGCAGTGCTAGGGACGGGACAGGGAATAACAATGAGCAGTTCTTC
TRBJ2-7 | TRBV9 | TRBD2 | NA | CASGVGVAGVQEQYF | TGCGCCAGCGGCGTAGGAGTAGCGGGAGTGCAAGAGCAGTACTTC
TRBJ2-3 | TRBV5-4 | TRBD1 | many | CASSLWTGGDTQYF | TGTGCCAGCAGCCTTTGGACAGGGGGCGATACGCAGTATTTT
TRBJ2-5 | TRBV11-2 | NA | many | CASTPNPPGRYF | TGTGCCAGCACCCCAAACCCGCCAGGGAGGTACTTC
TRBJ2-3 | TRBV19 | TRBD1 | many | CASGNRGRQPADTQYF | TGTGCCAGTGGGAACAGGGGGCGCCAGCCGGCAGATACGCAGTATTTT
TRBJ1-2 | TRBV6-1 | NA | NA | CASSEVGVPRGYTF | TGTGCCAGCAGTGAAGTTGGGGTACCCCGTGGCTACACCTTC
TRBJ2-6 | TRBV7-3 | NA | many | CASSSDSISGANVLTF | TGTGCCAGCAGCTCGGACAGCATCTCTGGGGCCAACGTCCTGACTTTC
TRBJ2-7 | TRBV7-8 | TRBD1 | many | CASSVRDRTYEQYF | TGTGCCAGCAGCGTCCGGGACAGAACCTACGAGCAGTACTTC